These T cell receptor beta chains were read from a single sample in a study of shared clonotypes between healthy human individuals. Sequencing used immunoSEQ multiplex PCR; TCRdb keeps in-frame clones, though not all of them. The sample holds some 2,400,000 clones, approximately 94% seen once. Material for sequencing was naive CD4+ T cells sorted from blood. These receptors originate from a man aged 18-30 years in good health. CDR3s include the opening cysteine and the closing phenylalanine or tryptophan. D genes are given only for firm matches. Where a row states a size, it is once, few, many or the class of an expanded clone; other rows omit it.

CDR3aa: CASRHAGANTGELFF
CDR3nt: TGTGCCAGCAGACACGCGGGGGCTAACACCGGGGAGCTGTTTTTT
j_gene: TRBJ2-2
d_gene: -
len: 15
v_gene: TRBV6-1
abundance: -

CDR3aa: CASSFGPDQPQHF
CDR3nt: TGTGCCAGCAGCTTTGGGCCAGATCAGCCCCAGCATTTT
j_gene: TRBJ1-5
d_gene: -
len: 13
v_gene: TRBV7-3
abundance: once

CDR3aa: CAWSKGLAGATDTQYF
CDR3nt: TGTGCCTGGAGCAAAGGACTAGCGGGAGCGACAGATACGCAGTATTTT
j_gene: TRBJ2-3
d_gene: TRBD2
len: 16
v_gene: TRBV30
abundance: -

CDR3aa: CASSSLSYEQYF
CDR3nt: TGTGCCAGCAGCTCCCTCTCCTACGAGCAGTACTTC
j_gene: TRBJ2-7
d_gene: -
len: 12
v_gene: TRBV7-9
abundance: few

CDR3aa: CASSYPFGGYEQYF
CDR3nt: TGTGCCAGCAGTTACCCCTTCGGGGGGTACGAGCAGTACTTC
j_gene: TRBJ2-7
d_gene: TRBD2
len: 14
v_gene: TRBV6-6
abundance: -

CDR3aa: CASSYSNSFGSPLHF
CDR3nt: TGTGCCAGCAGTTACTCGAACAGTTTTGGCTCACCCCTCCACTTT
j_gene: TRBJ1-6
d_gene: -
len: 15
v_gene: TRBV6-5
abundance: -

CDR3aa: CASSYSGGAGTGELFF
CDR3nt: TGTGCCAGCAGTTACAGCGGTGGGGCGGGCACCGGGGAGCTGTTTTTT
j_gene: TRBJ2-2
d_gene: -
len: 16
v_gene: TRBV6-5
abundance: -

CDR3aa: CASQIRDINTEAFF
CDR3nt: TGTGCCAGCCAAATCCGGGACATTAACACTGAAGCTTTCTTT
j_gene: TRBJ1-1
d_gene: -
len: 14
v_gene: TRBV2
abundance: -

CDR3aa: CASTLTGGGEETQYF
CDR3nt: TGTGCCAGCACCCTAACCGGGGGAGGGGAGGAGACCCAGTACTTC
j_gene: TRBJ2-5
d_gene: TRBD2
len: 15
v_gene: TRBV2
abundance: -

CDR3aa: CASSYRLASNQETQYF
CDR3nt: TGCGCCAGCAGCTACAGACTAGCGTCGAACCAAGAGACCCAGTACTTC
j_gene: TRBJ2-5
d_gene: TRBD2
len: 16
v_gene: TRBV5-1
abundance: -

CDR3aa: CAILHLNGGTGGSGELFF
CDR3nt: TGTGCCATCCTACATCTAAATGGCGGGACAGGGGGTTCCGGGGAGCTGTTTTTT
j_gene: TRBJ2-2
d_gene: TRBD1
len: 18
v_gene: TRBV27
abundance: once

CDR3aa: CASSYSGAVNEKLFF
CDR3nt: TGTGCCAGCAGTTACTCCGGGGCCGTTAATGAAAAACTGTTTTTT
j_gene: TRBJ1-4
d_gene: -
len: 15
v_gene: TRBV6-5
abundance: -

CDR3aa: CASSLQPGSGNTIYF
CDR3nt: TGTGCCAGCAGCTTACAGCCCGGGTCTGGAAACACCATATATTTT
j_gene: TRBJ1-3
d_gene: -
len: 15
v_gene: TRBV7-9
abundance: -

CDR3aa: CASSVAGVNTDTQYF
CDR3nt: TGTGCCAGCTCAGTAGCGGGAGTAAACACAGATACGCAGTATTTT
j_gene: TRBJ2-3
d_gene: TRBD2
len: 15
v_gene: TRBV18
abundance: -

CDR3aa: CAISGQGGNTEAFF
CDR3nt: TGTGCCATCAGTGGACAGGGAGGGAACACTGAAGCTTTCTTT
j_gene: TRBJ1-1
d_gene: TRBD1
len: 14
v_gene: TRBV10-3
abundance: -